Shown below are 9 T cell receptor beta chains from a single sample sequenced in a study of T cell responses to AZD1222 COVID-19 vaccine. Assay: immunoSEQ multiplex PCR; the TCRdb copy retains only in-frame clones and omits some. Of about 110,000 clones in the sample, roughly 89% are singletons; the top ten hold roughly 3.2%. Material: peripheral blood, obtained on day 0 of MenACWY control vaccination. Receptors were obtained from an adult in good health.

This clone is a singleton in its sample. V usage is TRBV2 and J usage is TRBJ2-3; 15 positions agree with TRBD2. This CDR3 is built from 17 residues. CDR1 and CDR2 (germline): SNHLY, FYNNEI. J lost 4 bases, V lost 6 bases, and 8 bases had no gene match. CDR3 bases: TGTGCCAGCAGCCGGACTAGCGGGGGGGCGCCTCCAGATACGCAGTATTTT. This translates into CASSRTSGGAPPDTQYF.

V usage is TRBV7-9 and J usage is TRBJ1-1; D uncertain. Germline lookup yields CDR1 SEHNR and CDR2 FQNEAQ (reference sequence). CDR3 length: 13 amino acids. The V end lost 2 bases, the J end lost 8 bases, and 12 bases lay between the germline ends. The chain's CDR3 is CASSLNAEEEAFF. The CDR3 coding sequence is TGTGCCAGCAGCTTAAATGCTGAGGAAGAAGCTTTCTTT. Combining the CDR3 with reference TRBV7-9 and TRBJ1-1 gives the whole variable domain DTGVSQNPRHKITKRGQNVTFRCDPISEHNRLYWYRQTLGQGPEFLTYFQNEAQLEKSRLLSDRFSAERPKGSFSTLEIQRTEQGDSAMYLCASSLNAEEEAFFGQGTRLTVV.

The chain couples TRBV5-1 to TRBJ2-1, with D possibly matching TRBD1 (5 bases). Trimming pared 1 base from V and 6 bases from J, leaving 14 bases between. Germline V gene sequence: CDR1 SGHRS, CDR2 YFSETQ. This CDR3 region has 15 residues. This chain's CDR3 is CASSLWAGKGNEQFF. In DNA, the CDR3 is TGCGCCAGCAGCTTGTGGGCAGGGAAGGGCAATGAGCAGTTCTTC.

This clone has a handful of counts. The rearrangement joins TRBV27 to TRBJ1-5, with D possibly being TRBD1 (6 bases). The V end lost 0 bases, the J end lost 4 bases, and 10 bases lay between the germline ends. CDR1 MNHEY and CDR2 SMNVEV come from the germline V gene (reference sequence). The CDR3 runs 15 residues. CDR3 sequence reads: CASSLSVRGNQPQHF. CDR3 bases: TGTGCCAGCAGTTTATCCGTCAGGGGAAATCAGCCCCAGCATTTT.

The rearrangement uses TRBV5-1 and TRBJ1-4; D might be TRBD1 (5 bases). Trimming took off 0 bases at V and 8 bases at J, with 11 bases between the two ends. The CDR3 contains 14 residues. Germline V lookup: CDR1 SGHRS, CDR2 YFSETQ. The CDR3 bases are TGCGCCAGCAGCTTGGGACAGACTGGCGAAAAACTGTTTTTT. Its translation is CASSLGQTGEKLFF. Variable domain in full (rest from reference TRBV5-1 and TRBJ1-4): KAGVTQTPRYLIKTRGQQVTLSCSPISGHRSVSWYQQTPGQGLQFLFEYFSETQRNKGNFPGRFSGRQFSNSRSEMNVSTLELGDSALYLCASSLGQTGEKLFFGSGTQLSVL.

The chain recombines TRBV6-5 with TRBJ2-1; D not resolved. V was cut by 5 bases and J by 6 bases, with 14 bases left in between. Germline CDR1 is MNHEY and CDR2 is SVGAGI. The CDR3 extends over 14 amino acids. The CDR3, as DNA: TGTGCCAGCAGTCCCCTTCGCGGTGCCAATGAGCAGTTCTTC. Amino acids: CASSPLRGANEQFF.

This chain links TRBV19 with TRBJ2-1; 7 nucleotides align to TRBD2. The germline gives CDR1 LNHDA, CDR2 SQIVND (reference sequence). With V trimmed by 6 bases and J by 1 base, 3 bases remained unmatched. The CDR3 consists of 14 residues. CDR3 in amino acids: CASRIGGSYNEQFF. The CDR3 DNA is TGTGCCAGTAGGATCGGGGGGTCCTACAATGAGCAGTTCTTC.

The chain combines TRBV5-1 with TRBJ1-2; 9 bases match TRBD1. Germline-derived CDR1 and CDR2 are SGHRS and YFSETQ. There are 18 residues in the CDR3. V was clipped by 2 bases and J by 2 bases; unmatched bases: 13. CDR3 in amino acids: CASSFTRGTGFINYGYTF. CDR3 coding DNA: TGCGCCAGCAGCTTTACCCGGGGGACAGGGTTTATCAACTATGGCTACACCTTC.

The genes are TRBV13 and TRBJ1-2; the D gene is possibly TRBD1 (5 bases). Per the germline V gene, CDR1 is PRHDT and CDR2 is FYEKMQ (reference sequence). V was pared by 1 base and J by 4 bases, with 13 bases between. The CDR3 spans 15 residues. The CDR3 sequence: CASSLAGTAVYGYTF. Written as DNA, the CDR3 is TGTGCCAGCAGCTTAGCAGGGACCGCGGTCTATGGCTACACCTTC.